This is a list of T cell receptor beta chains from one sample in a study of shared clonotypes between healthy human individuals. Produced via immunoSEQ multiplex PCR; TCRdb's table is partial and in-frame only. The sample lists roughly 1,000,000 clones, around 78% occurring once. The specimen sequenced was memory CD4+ T cells from PBMCs. Every receptor here comes from a man between 18 and 35 years old in good health. Some clones in this sample may be carry-over from other donors' samples. The CDR3 runs from the conserved cysteine through the conserved F or W. A D gene is named only where the DNA matches it firmly. Expanded clones are given a class, and other clones once, few, many or no size at all.

d_gene | j_gene | abundance | v_gene | CDR3aa | CDR3nt
. | TRBJ2-2 | . | TRBV6-1 | CASSDPWELFF | TGTGCCAGCAGTGACCCGTGGGAGCTGTTTTTT
. | TRBJ1-5 | few | TRBV28 | CASKTGRDSNQPQHF | TGTGCCAGCAAAACGGGGAGGGATAGCAATCAGCCCCAGCATTTT
. | TRBJ2-7 | many | TRBV9 | CASSVAPTGEQYF | TGTGCCAGCAGCGTAGCTCCGACTGGCGAGCAGTACTTC
TRBD1 | TRBJ1-2 | . | TRBV9 | CASSVGQTGGEGGYTF | TGTGCCAGCAGCGTAGGACAAACAGGGGGTGAGGGTGGCTACACCTTC
TRBD1 | TRBJ2-3 | many | TRBV7-9 | CASSETGDRYF | TGTGCCAGCAGCGAAACAGGGGATAGGTATTTT
. | TRBJ2-7 | . | TRBV6-5 | CASSYGRQGYEQYF | TGTGCCAGCAGTTATGGCCGCCAGGGTTACGAGCAGTACTTC
TRBD1 | TRBJ2-7 | once | TRBV29-1 | CSVDSGTGGSEQYF | TGCAGCGTTGACTCCGGGACAGGGGGCTCCGAGCAGTACTTC
TRBD1 | TRBJ1-1 | once | TRBV18 | CASSRKNSGGPTTRAEAFF | TGTGCCAGCTCACGAAAAAACTCAGGGGGGCCGACTACTAGGGCTGAAGCTTTCTTT
TRBD1 | TRBJ1-3 | . | TRBV7-9 | CASSLSGTGGNTIYF | TGTGCCAGCAGCTTAAGCGGGACAGGGGGAAACACCATATATTTT
TRBD1 | TRBJ2-7 | few | TRBV6-6 | CASSLLGRQGDDEQYF | TGTGCCAGCAGCCTTTTGGGGAGACAGGGAGACGACGAGCAGTACTTC
TRBD1 | TRBJ2-7 | once | TRBV5-1 | CASSKVTGVYDEQYF | TGCGCCAGCAGCAAAGTGACAGGGGTCTACGACGAGCAGTACTTC
TRBD1 | TRBJ1-5 | . | TRBV6-6 | CASSYSGQGDQPQHF | TGTGCCAGCAGTTACTCGGGACAGGGTGATCAGCCCCAGCATTTT
TRBD1 | TRBJ1-2 | . | TRBV7-9 | CASSLAGRGSYTF | TGTGCCAGCAGCTTAGCGGGCAGGGGGAGCTACACCTTC
TRBD1 | TRBJ2-3 | many | TRBV2 | CASSDRGLTDTQYF | TGTGCCAGCAGTGACAGGGGGCTCACAGATACGCAGTATTTT
TRBD1 | TRBJ1-1 | . | TRBV28 | CASSPGQGAGSDEAFF | TGTGCCAGCAGTCCCGGCCAGGGGGCGGGATCGGATGAAGCTTTCTTT
. | TRBJ2-1 | . | TRBV28 | CASSSPSSSGANEQFF | TGTGCCAGCAGTTCCCCCTCGTCCTCAGGGGCCAATGAGCAGTTCTTC
TRBD1 | TRBJ2-4 | . | TRBV7-9 | CASSLVTGGKNIQYF | TGTGCCAGCAGCTTAGTGACAGGGGGAAAAAACATTCAGTACTTC
TRBD1 | TRBJ2-6 | few | TRBV25-1 | CASSDDRGYSGANVLTF | TGTGCCAGCAGTGATGACAGGGGATATTCTGGGGCCAACGTCCTGACTTTC
. | TRBJ1-5 | . | TRBV30 | CAWSKGGGNQPQHF | TGTGCCTGGAGTAAAGGCGGGGGCAACCAGCCCCAGCATTTT
. | TRBJ2-3 | . | TRBV7-9 | CASSSLAPNGDTQYF | TGTGCCAGCAGCTCATTAGCCCCGAACGGAGATACGCAGTATTTT
. | TRBJ1-1 | . | TRBV7-8 | CASSPPWGGNTEAFF | TGTGCCAGCAGCCCCCCCTGGGGGGGAAACACTGAAGCTTTCTTT
TRBD2 | TRBJ2-2 | . | TRBV10-2 | CATLAGGETGELFF | TGCGCCACCTTAGCGGGAGGTGAGACCGGGGAGCTGTTTTTT
. | TRBJ2-3 | . | TRBV5-6 | CASSRVGTDTQYF | TGTGCCAGCTCGCGGGTTGGGACAGATACGCAGTATTTT
TRBD1 | TRBJ2-7 | many | TRBV11-3 | CASSQEVRDRGKDGQYF | TGTGCCAGCAGCCAAGAGGTCCGGGACAGGGGTAAAGATGGGCAGTACTTC
TRBD2 | TRBJ2-1 | many | TRBV5-1 | CASRLAGGSSYNEQFF | TGCGCCAGCAGGTTAGCGGGAGGGAGCTCCTACAATGAGCAGTTCTTC
TRBD1 | TRBJ2-1 | many | TRBV12-5 | CASGLATGGLYNEQFF | TGTGCTAGTGGTTTGGCGACAGGGGGCTTATACAATGAGCAGTTCTTC
. | TRBJ1-5 | . | TRBV29-1 | CSVAQGPNQPQHF | TGCAGCGTTGCCCAGGGGCCAAATCAGCCCCAGCATTTT
. | TRBJ2-7 | . | TRBV6-1 | CASSIRTVYEQYF | TGTGCCAGCAGTATCCGGACGGTCTACGAGCAGTACTTC
. | TRBJ2-2 | . | TRBV2 | CASTPGTFTTGELFF | TGTGCCAGCACCCCTGGGACTTTTACCACCGGGGAGCTGTTTTTT
. | TRBJ2-7 | . | TRBV2 | CASNGGEGDEQYF | TGTGCCAGCAACGGTGGTGAGGGCGACGAGCAGTACTTC
. | TRBJ2-3 | . | TRBV2 | CASSLENTDTQYF | TGTGCCAGCAGCCTAGAAAACACAGATACGCAGTATTTT
TRBD1 | TRBJ1-2 | once | TRBV28 | CASNPTGGGIWGYTF | TGTGCCAGCAACCCCACAGGGGGAGGTATTTGGGGCTACACCTTC
TRBD1 | TRBJ1-1 | . | TRBV28 | CASSLRWQGGTEAFF | TGTGCCAGCAGTTTGAGGTGGCAGGGGGGGACTGAAGCTTTCTTT
. | TRBJ2-7 | . | TRBV30 | CAWNSRALGEQYF | TGTGCCTGGAACTCCAGGGCTCTCGGCGAGCAGTACTTC
TRBD2 | TRBJ2-3 | once | TRBV5-6 | CASSFWLAGSTDTQYF | TGTGCCAGCAGCTTTTGGCTAGCGGGAAGCACAGATACGCAGTATTTT